This T cell receptor (beta chain) was profiled in a study of cytomegalovirus exposure and HLA in healthy donors. Study results and caveats: In a later analysis, specific HLA alleles were associated with 15,000 to 20,000 TCR beta sequences at a 0.05 false discovery rate.

CDR1 is WSHSY, CDR2 SAAADI, per germline. The V gene lost 6 bases and the J gene lost 1 base, with 15 bases spanning the gap. The CDR3 contains 15 residues. This clone has just a few counts. Its antigen is still unknown. With 60 Vbeta and 13 Jbeta primers, the PCR was carried out. Some clones are missing from TCRdb's copy, which holds only in-frame ones; the method was immunoSEQ multiplex PCR. The sample records approximately 150,000 clones, 75% to 90% being singletons. The sample taken for sequencing was PBMCs. This TCR came from a man aged 45-65 years in good health and CMV-seropositive. The genes are TRBV10-2 and TRBJ2-5; D gene ambiguous. CDR3 nucleotide sequence: TGCGCCAGCAGCTTGGGCTACCTGGGCCAAGAGACCCAGTACTTC. The encoded protein is CASSLGYLGQETQYF.